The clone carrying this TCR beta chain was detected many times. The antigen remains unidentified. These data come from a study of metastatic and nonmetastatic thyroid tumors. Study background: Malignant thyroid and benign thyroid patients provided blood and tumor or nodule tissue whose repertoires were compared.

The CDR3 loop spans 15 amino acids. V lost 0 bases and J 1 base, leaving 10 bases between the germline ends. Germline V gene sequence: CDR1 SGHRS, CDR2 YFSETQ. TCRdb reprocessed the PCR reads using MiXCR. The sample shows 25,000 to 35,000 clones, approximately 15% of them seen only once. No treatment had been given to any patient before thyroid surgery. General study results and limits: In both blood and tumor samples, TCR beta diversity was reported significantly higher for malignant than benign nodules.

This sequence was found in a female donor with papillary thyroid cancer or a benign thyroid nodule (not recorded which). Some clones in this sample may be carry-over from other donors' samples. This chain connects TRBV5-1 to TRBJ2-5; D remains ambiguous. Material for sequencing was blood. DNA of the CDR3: TGCGCCAGCAGCTTGGTTCTCACCCCCCAAGAGACCCAGTACTTC. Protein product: CASSLVLTPQETQYF.